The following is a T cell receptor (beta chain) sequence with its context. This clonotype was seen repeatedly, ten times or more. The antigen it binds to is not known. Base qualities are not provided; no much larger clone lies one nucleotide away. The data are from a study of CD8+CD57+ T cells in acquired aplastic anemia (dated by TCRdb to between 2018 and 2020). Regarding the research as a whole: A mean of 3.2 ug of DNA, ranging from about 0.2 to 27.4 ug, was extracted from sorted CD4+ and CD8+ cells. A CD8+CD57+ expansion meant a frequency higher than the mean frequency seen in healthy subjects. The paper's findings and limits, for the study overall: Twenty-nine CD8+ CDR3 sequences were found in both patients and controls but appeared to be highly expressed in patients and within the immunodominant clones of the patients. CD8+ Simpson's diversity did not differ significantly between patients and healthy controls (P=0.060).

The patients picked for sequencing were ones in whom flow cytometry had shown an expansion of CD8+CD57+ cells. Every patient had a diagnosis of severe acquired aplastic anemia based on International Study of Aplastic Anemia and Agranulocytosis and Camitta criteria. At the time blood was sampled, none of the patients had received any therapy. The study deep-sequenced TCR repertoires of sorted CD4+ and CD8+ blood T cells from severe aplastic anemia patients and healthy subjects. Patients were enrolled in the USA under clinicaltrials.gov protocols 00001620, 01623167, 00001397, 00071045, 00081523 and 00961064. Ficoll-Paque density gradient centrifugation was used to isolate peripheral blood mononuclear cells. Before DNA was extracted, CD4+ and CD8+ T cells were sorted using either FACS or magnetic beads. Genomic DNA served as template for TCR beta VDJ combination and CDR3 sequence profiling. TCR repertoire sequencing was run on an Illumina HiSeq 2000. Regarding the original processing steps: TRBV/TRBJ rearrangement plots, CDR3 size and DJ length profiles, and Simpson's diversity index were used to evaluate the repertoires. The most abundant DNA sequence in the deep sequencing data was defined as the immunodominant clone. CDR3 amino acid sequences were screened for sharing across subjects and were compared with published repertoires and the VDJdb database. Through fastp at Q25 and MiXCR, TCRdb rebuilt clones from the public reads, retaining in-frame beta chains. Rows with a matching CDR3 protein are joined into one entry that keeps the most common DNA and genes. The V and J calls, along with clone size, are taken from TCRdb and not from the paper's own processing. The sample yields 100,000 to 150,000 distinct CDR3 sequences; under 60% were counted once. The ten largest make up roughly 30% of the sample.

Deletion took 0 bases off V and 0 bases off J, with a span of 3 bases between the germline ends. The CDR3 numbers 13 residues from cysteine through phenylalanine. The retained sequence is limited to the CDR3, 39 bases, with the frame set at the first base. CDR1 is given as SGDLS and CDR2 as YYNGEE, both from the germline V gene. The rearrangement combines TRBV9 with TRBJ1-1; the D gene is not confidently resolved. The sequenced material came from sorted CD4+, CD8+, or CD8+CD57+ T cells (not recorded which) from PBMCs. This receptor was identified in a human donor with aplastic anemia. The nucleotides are TGTGCCAGCAGCGTAGGGATGAACACTGAAGCTTTCTTT. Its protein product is CASSVGMNTEAFF.